At least ten counts were recorded for the clone carrying this TCR beta chain. Its antigen is not identified. The data originate from a study of T cell repertoires in cytomegalovirus infection. Looking at the study overall: In public TCR beta signatures, there were indications of both CMV infection and matching HLA type.

Each CDR3 protein gets one entry after TCRdb re-called the reads with MiXCR. The repertoire includes 65,000 to 90,000 distinct CDR3 sequences, more than 3.5% of them detected once, and 4% to 5.5% sits in the top ten. The study's findings and limits: Of the TCR beta families, the public ones yielded a cumulative frequency that identified carriers of CMV plus the relevant HLA. The ex vivo response was dominated by HLA-C-restricted CMV-specific TCR beta clonotypes.

Trimming removed 1 base from V and 3 bases from J, with 9 bases in between. This CDR3 region has 14 residues. Germline V CDR1 and CDR2: SGHTA, FQGNSA. The chain joins TRBV7-2 to TRBJ1-2; no firm D call. The sequence derives from a human donor in good health (CMV status not recorded). Some clones in this sample may be carry-over from other donors' samples. Material for sequencing was PBMCs. CDR3 amino acids: CASSLVAGDYGYTF. In DNA, the CDR3 is TGTGCCAGCAGCTTAGTAGCCGGCGACTATGGCTACACCTTC.